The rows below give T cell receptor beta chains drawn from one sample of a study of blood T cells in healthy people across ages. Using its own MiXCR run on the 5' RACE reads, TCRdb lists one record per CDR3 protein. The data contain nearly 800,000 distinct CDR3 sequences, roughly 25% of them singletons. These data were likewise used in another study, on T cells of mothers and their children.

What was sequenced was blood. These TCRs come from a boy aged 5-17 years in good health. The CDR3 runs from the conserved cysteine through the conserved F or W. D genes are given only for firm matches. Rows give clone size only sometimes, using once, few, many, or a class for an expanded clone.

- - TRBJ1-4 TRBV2 CASNPSGATNEKLFF TGTGCCAGCAATCCGTCGGGCGCAACTAATGAAAAACTGTTTTTT
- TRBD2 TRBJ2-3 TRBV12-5 CASANGDGGSTDTQYF TGTGCTAGTGCCAACGGGGACGGGGGGAGCACAGATACGCAGTATTTT
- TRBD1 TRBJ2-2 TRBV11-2 CASSSGQGARGYTGELFF TGTGCCAGCAGCTCAGGACAGGGGGCGAGAGGGTACACCGGGGAGCTGTTTTTT
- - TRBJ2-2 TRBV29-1 CSVGGRTNTGELFF TGCAGCGTTGGAGGACGGACGAACACCGGGGAGCTGTTTTTT
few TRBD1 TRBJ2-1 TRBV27 CASTVYPALTGGLFFF TGTGCCAGCACCGTTTATCCCGCCCTAACAGGGGGCCTTTTTTTCTTC
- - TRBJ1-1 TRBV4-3 CASSQEAHSMNTEAFF TGCGCCAGCAGCCAAGAAGCGCACAGCATGAACACTGAAGCTTTCTTT
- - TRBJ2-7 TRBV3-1 CASSQGFEGVHEQYF TGTGCCAGCAGCCAAGGGTTCGAGGGGGTCCACGAGCAGTACTTC
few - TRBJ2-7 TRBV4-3 CASSQDGNSYEQYF TGCGCCAGCAGCCAAGACGGAAACTCCTACGAGCAGTACTTC
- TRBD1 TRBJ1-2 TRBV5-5 CASSLAGGVRDRGLLKGYTF TGTGCCAGCAGCTTGGCCGGGGGGGTCCGGGACAGGGGGCTATTGAAGGGCTACACCTTC
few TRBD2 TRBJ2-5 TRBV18 CASSPRLADSQETQYF TGTGCCAGCTCACCACGACTAGCGGATTCCCAAGAGACCCAGTACTTC
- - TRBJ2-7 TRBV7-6 CASSRQEFYEQYF TGTGCCAGCAGCCGACAGGAGTTCTACGAGCAGTACTTC
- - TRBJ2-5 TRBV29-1 CSVVFWSGTQYF TGCAGCGTTGTTTTCTGGTCGGGGACCCAGTACTTC
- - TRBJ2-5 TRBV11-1 CASSFPDLKGVETQYF TGTGCCAGCAGCTTCCCGGACCTAAAGGGGGTTGAGACCCAGTACTTC
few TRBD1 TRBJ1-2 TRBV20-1 CSARSTGAMGYTF TGCAGTGCTAGGTCCACAGGGGCAATGGGCTACACCTTC
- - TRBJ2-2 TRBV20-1 CSARDPGRTGELFF TGCAGTGCTAGAGATCCAGGGAGGACCGGGGAGCTGTTTTTT
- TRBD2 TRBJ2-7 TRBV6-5 CASSYAPGLAGAGYEQYF TGTGCCAGCAGTTACGCGCCGGGACTAGCGGGAGCCGGCTACGAGCAGTACTTC
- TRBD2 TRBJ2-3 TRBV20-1 CSARPRLAQNVDTQYF TGCAGTGCTAGGCCCCGACTAGCCCAAAACGTGGATACGCAGTATTTT
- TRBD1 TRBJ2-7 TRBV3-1 CASSLRTGVNEQYF TGTGCCAGCAGCCTACGGACAGGGGTAAACGAGCAGTACTTC
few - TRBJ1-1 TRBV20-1 CSAPIMNTEAFF TGCAGTGCCCCCATCATGAACACTGAAGCTTTCTTT
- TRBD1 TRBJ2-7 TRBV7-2 CASSSQTGGGNEQYF TGTGCCAGCAGCTCGCAGACAGGGGGTGGGAACGAGCAGTACTTC
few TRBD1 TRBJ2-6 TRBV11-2 CASSSIDRAGANVLTF TGTGCCAGCAGCTCTATCGACAGGGCTGGGGCCAACGTCCTGACTTTC
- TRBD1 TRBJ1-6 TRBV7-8 CASSLGQGAYSPLHF TGTGCCAGCAGCTTAGGGCAGGGGGCGTATTCACCCCTCCACTTT
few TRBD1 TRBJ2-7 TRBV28 CASSSNHRTGTYEQYF TGTGCCAGCAGTTCTAACCACCGGACAGGGACCTACGAGCAGTACTTC
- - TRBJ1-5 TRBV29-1 CSVKIVHQPQHF TGCAGCGTTAAAATAGTCCATCAGCCCCAGCATTTT
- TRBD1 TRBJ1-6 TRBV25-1 CASSSLTGGDNSPLHF TGTGCCAGCAGCAGTCTGACAGGGGGCGATAATTCACCCCTCCACTTT
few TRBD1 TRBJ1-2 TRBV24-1 CATSDNGQGDYGYTF TGTGCCACCAGTGACAACGGACAGGGAGACTATGGCTACACCTTC
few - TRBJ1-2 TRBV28 CASSFGLNYGYTF TGTGCCAGCAGTTTCGGTCTTAACTATGGCTACACCTTC
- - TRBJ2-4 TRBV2 CASSAPSLGNIQYF TGTGCCAGCAGCGCACCCAGCCTAGGAAACATTCAGTACTTC
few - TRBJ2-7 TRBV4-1 CASSQRPAYEQYF TGCGCCAGCAGCCAACGGCCAGCATACGAGCAGTACTTC
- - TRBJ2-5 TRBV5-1 CASSLGGTWEQYF TGCGCCAGCAGCTTGGGAGGGACTTGGGAGCAGTACTTC
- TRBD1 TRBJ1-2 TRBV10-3 CAISGGTDGYTF TGTGCCATCAGTGGGGGGACAGATGGCTACACCTTC
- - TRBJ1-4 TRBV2 CASSEARARGTNEKLFF TGTGCCAGCAGTGAAGCAAGGGCCCGCGGAACTAATGAAAAACTGTTTTTT
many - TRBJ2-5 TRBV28 CASSLYGGETQYF TGTGCCAGCAGTTTATATGGTGGGGAGACCCAGTACTTC
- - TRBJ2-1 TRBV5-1 CASSFWTPGNEQFF TGCGCCAGCAGCTTCTGGACTCCCGGCAATGAGCAGTTCTTC
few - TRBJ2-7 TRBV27 CASSPRQSYEQYF TGTGCCAGCAGTCCACGACAGTCCTACGAGCAGTACTTC
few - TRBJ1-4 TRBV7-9 CASSLAGGKSEKLFF TGTGCCAGCAGCTTAGCCGGGGGTAAAAGTGAAAAACTGTTTTTT
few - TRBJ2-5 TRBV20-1 CSARAFETQYF TGCAGTGCTAGGGCGTTTGAGACCCAGTACTTC
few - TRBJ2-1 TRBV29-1 CSVVRVESDEQFF TGCAGCGTTGTGCGGGTCGAGAGCGATGAGCAGTTCTTC
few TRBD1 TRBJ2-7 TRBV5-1 CASRGRGQGSYEQYF TGCGCCAGCAGGGGTCGTGGACAGGGCTCCTACGAGCAGTACTTC
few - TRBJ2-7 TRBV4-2 CASSQGAGVYYEQYF TGTGCCAGCAGCCAAGGGGCAGGGGTATATTACGAGCAGTACTTC
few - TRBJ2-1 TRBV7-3 CASSLNAGEQFF TGTGCCAGCAGCTTAAATGCGGGTGAGCAGTTCTTC
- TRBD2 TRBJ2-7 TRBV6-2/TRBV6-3 CASSSGLHEQYF TGTGCCAGCAGTTCGGGACTACACGAGCAGTACTTC
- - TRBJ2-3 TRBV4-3 CASSQETRLTDTQYF TGCGCCAGCAGCCAAGAGACTAGACTCACAGATACGCAGTATTTT